The T cell receptor beta chain described here comes from a study of shared clonotypes between healthy human individuals (dated by TCRdb to the early 2020s). For the study in its entirety: The cohort included three men and a couple of women between 18 and 49 years of age. Per donor, leukapheresis produced somewhere between about 0.94 and 8.9 billion PBMCs. Blood TCR repertoires of five healthy adults were deeply sequenced to estimate repertoire size and the extent of clonotype sharing between individuals. Different laboratories and diverse techniques were used to prepare libraries and sequence TCR repertoires, to increase sequencing depth and limit assay-specific biases. For each donor, three plates each were used for CD4 naive and CD4 memory, two plates were used for CD8 naive, and one plate was used for CD8 memory.

Using the deep immunoSEQ assay, TCR CDR3 regions were amplified from genomic DNA by multiplex PCR. Extracted genomic DNA from each cell subset was distributed evenly across all wells of several immunoSEQ 96-well plates, and each plate was treated as a replicate. For sorted subsets, each replicate PCR was loaded with around 220 ng genomic DNA, equivalent to about 30,000 T cell genomes. The purified libraries were quantified using a Qubit 3.0 fluorometer, sized with a Bioanalyzer 2100, and then quantified again using the KAPA Library Quantification kit. Each immunoSEQ 96-well plate was sequenced on its own single-read 150-cycle Illumina NextSeq 550 flow cell. Regarding the original processing steps: The immunoSEQ output contained only junctional sequences without quality scores, so filtering could not match that applied to full-length reads. Sequences were annotated with PyIR, a Python wrapper for IgBLAST v1.9, and V/J genes and CDR3 were assigned using IMGT germline references. Any read was removed if the V/J assignment was weak (E-value above 1e-6), the CDR3 was missing, or the read contained stop codons, out-of-frame junctions, or ambiguous translated residues. V3J clonotypes were defined as sequences sharing the same inferred V gene, J gene, and CDR3 amino acid sequence. Percentage overlap between repertoires was computed as shared unique clonotypes divided by the size of the smaller repertoire. RTK rarefaction, the Chao1 estimator, and Recon v2.1 estimates of unobserved clonotypes were used to assess repertoire richness. Generation probabilities for all TCRbeta clonotypes obtained by the gDNA method from a handful of donors were computed using OLGA. TCRdb's version of the immuneACCESS table is confined to in-frame rearrangements and falls short of the full clone set. An unresolved V gene accounts for under half of the shortfall where checked; the remainder is of unknown origin. From that table come the V and J calls and clone size; the DNA was used to work out D and trimming. This sample lists roughly 2 million clones; just under 95% were detected once. The top ten clonotypes cover about 1.1% of the sample.

The CDR3 contains 16 residues, cysteine and phenylalanine counted. Only the CDR3 DNA stays, 48 bases, in frame from base 1. The germline V gene (reference sequence) provides CDR1 PRHDT and CDR2 FYEKMQ. Relative to germline, V is missing 2 bases and J is missing 5 bases, with 2 bases of the junction outside any gene match. CD8 naive samples were obtained by positive selection for CCR7 among CD45RO-negative cells, yielding a CD45RA+CCR7+ population from which TemRA cells were excluded. The donors were healthy, HIV-negative adults who had no recently reported acute infections or vaccinations. Every donor was a Caucasian adult living in Nashville, Tennessee, USA. After blood collection by leukapheresis, PBMCs were isolated using Ficoll-Histopaque density gradient centrifugation and then cryopreserved in the vapor phase of liquid nitrogen. Purity and quantity of every magnetically sorted T cell population were checked by analytical flow cytometry. Each sorted fraction had its genomic DNA isolated and then quantified by UV absorbance on a Nanodrop 2000c.

Broad study findings and their caveats: Only blood was sampled, and tissue TCR repertoires likely differ from those in blood. Pairwise subsampling led to the expectation that sequencing depth would affect the degree of clonotype sharing among donors. Estimated clonotype richness was generally larger for naive than for memory subsets. Sharing across several donors was observed for approximately 5% of naive CD4, 3% to 3.5% of naive CD8, about 2.3% of memory CD4, and roughly 0.4% of memory CD8 clonotypes. Because the study included only a small number of donors, the genetic and exposure-history diversity represented was limited. Even with the large sequencing depth, rarefaction of the sorted-subset datasets indicated that sequencing was incomplete. Clonotypes shared by all four sorted-subset donors showed higher generation probabilities than non-shared clonotypes.

Turning to this clone: Its antigen remains unidentified. Qualities for individual bases were not recorded, and no much larger clone is one base off.

The rearrangement joined TRBV13 to TRBJ2-2; TRBD2 matches 13 bases in the middle. Input material: naive CD8+ T cells sorted from blood. The label giving this sample's cell subset or site can be read as: CD45RA+CCR7+. This TCR was recovered from a man aged 18 to 35 in good health. The DNA is TGTGCCAGCAGCTTACGACTAGCGGGGGGAACCGGGGAGCTGTTTTTT. This codes for CASSLRLAGGTGELFF.